This T cell receptor (beta chain) was retrieved from a study of cytomegalovirus exposure and HLA in healthy donors. 60 Vbeta and 13 Jbeta primers were used in PCR. Clones were read by immunoSEQ multiplex PCR, and TCRdb kept only the in-frame ones, dropping some. This sample has roughly 140,000 clones, with roughly 80% found just once. Turning to this clone: The antigen remains unidentified.

The CDR3 totals 12 residues. The germline CDR1 and CDR2 sequences are SNHLY and FYNNEI. V was pared by 5 bases and J by 9 bases, with 8 bases between. Study-wide points: A later look showed TCR association rates differing by HLA locus, highest for DRB1 and lowest for HLA-C. Earlier analysis found most TCR beta V segments productive about 87% or about 30% of the time. Among TCR sequences, most were rare, though some public TCRs appeared in many donors.

The chain employs TRBV2 and TRBJ1-6, with a possible D match to TRBD1 (5 bases). This receptor was obtained from a middle-aged woman in good health and CMV-seropositive. The sequencing input was PBMCs. As DNA, the CDR3 is TGTGCCAGCAGTTCAGGGTCTTCACCCCTCCACTTT. This sequence encodes CASSSGSSPLHF.